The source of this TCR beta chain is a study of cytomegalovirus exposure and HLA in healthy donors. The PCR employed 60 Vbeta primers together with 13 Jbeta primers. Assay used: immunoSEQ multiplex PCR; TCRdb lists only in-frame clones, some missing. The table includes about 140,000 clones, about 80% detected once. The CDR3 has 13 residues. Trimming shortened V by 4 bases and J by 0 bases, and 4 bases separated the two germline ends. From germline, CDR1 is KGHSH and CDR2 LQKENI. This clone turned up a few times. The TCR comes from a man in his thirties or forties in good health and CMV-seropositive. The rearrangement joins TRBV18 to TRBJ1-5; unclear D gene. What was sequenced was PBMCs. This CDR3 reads CASSLDSNQPQHF. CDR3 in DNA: TGTGCCAGCTCACTAGATAGCAATCAGCCCCAGCATTTT.